The clone carrying this T cell receptor beta chain has a handful of counts. No antigen is known for it. This sample is drawn from a study of T cells after yellow fever vaccination. Overall study results and limits: Researchers cautioned that FACS-sorted repertoires could harbor abundant clonotypes contaminating from the bulk population. Re-detected after boosting: most primary clones, 95% to 98% of CD4 and 80% to 90% of CD8.

5'RACE template switching produced TCR cDNA carrying a universal primer site and UMIs. TCRdb fed the 5' RACE reads into MiXCR, producing one record per CDR3 protein. Of about 160,000 distinct CDR3 sequences in the sample, approximately 6.8% were seen once. V lost 1 base and J lost 5, with 9 bases in between. Germline CDR1 and CDR2: LGHDT and YNNKEL (reference sequence). The CDR3 is 14 amino acids. The sequencing here drew on CD4+ T cells sorted from PBMCs, taken 5 days after the first yellow fever vaccination. This receptor was identified in a man aged 18 to 30 who received the YFV17D yellow fever vaccine. This chain uses TRBV3-1 with TRBJ1-5; a possible D gene is TRBD1 (6 bases). The DNA of the CDR3 is TGTGCCAGCAGCCAAGCGGGGGCAGATCAGCCCCAGCATTTT. The encoded protein is CASSQAGADQPQHF.